There are a few counts of the clone carrying this T cell receptor beta chain. Its antigen is unknown. This entry is derived from a study of cytomegalovirus exposure and HLA in healthy donors. Background on the study: As released early, the data held roughly 85 million unique TCRs from HLA-typed donors.

V trimming: 7 bases; J trimming: 1 base; junction bases outside the gene matches: 8. The CDR3 contains 17 residues. The germline V gene has CDR1 MGHRA and CDR2 YSYEKL. Study-level points and caveats: Using a false discovery rate of 0.05, a later analysis showed that some 16,000 TCR beta sequences were associated with HLA alleles. An analysis done earlier found most TCR beta V segments productive about 90% or about 30% of the time.

In the PCR, 60 Vbeta and 13 Jbeta primers were used. Original handling: There were 80 million or so unique TCR beta chains by a later count, and about 12 million of them were shared. Sequencing was performed with immunoSEQ multiplex PCR; in TCRdb, only in-frame clones are kept and a portion is missing. D and trimming were read from the DNA, whereas the V and J calls and clone size are those reported in that table. The sample consists of 100,000 to 150,000 clones, roughly 62% of them appearing once. V and J are TRBV4-1 and TRBJ2-4, with 12 bases matching TRBD2. The receptor's source is a man aged 30-40 years in good health and CMV-seropositive. The sample was PBMCs. The CDR3 DNA sequence: TGCGCCAGCACCAGACTAGCGGGAGCCGGGGCCAAAAACATTCAGTACTTC. Protein sequence: CASTRLAGAGAKNIQYF.